These 11 T cell receptor beta chains share one sample of origin, sequenced in a study of CD8 T cells in acute hepatitis C reinfection. The time point here: naive CD8 control sorted from an acute-time-point sample. Here immunoSEQ multiplex PCR was the method, and the copy in TCRdb shows in-frame clones only, minus some. The sample records tens of thousands of clones, roughly 88% being singletons. The sequencing input was naive CD8+ T cells from PBMCs. The receptors shown here come from a woman aged 18 to 35 who spontaneously cleared hepatitis C infection.

The V and J genes are TRBV27 and TRBJ1-2, with a weak D call TRBD1 (6 bases). The CDR3 has 14 residues. Trimming removed 3 bases from V and 3 bases from J, with 11 bases in between. The germline gives CDR1 MNHEY, CDR2 SMNVEV (reference sequence). CDR3: CASSFAGVDYGYTF. The CDR3 DNA follows: TGTGCCAGCAGTTTCGCAGGGGTTGACTATGGCTACACCTTC.

Comment on this clone: A read error may account for a junction end that differs from germline. The sample holds other DNA sequences that translate to the same CDR3. V is TRBV9 and J is TRBJ1-1; 8 bases map to TRBD1. CDR3 size: 16 residues. The germline V gene has CDR1 SGDLS and CDR2 YYNGEE. CDR3 in DNA: TGTGCCAGTAGCGTAGAAGTTCAGGGGGCTTACACTGAAGCTTTCTTT. Translating gives CASSVEVQGAYTEAFF.

This chain uses TRBV27 with TRBJ1-6, with D uncertain. Trimming shortened V by 5 bases and J by 14 bases, and 16 bases separated the two germline ends. This CDR3 has 13 amino acids. Germline-derived CDR1 and CDR2 are MNHEY and SMNVEV (reference sequence). DNA of the CDR3: TGTGCCAGCAGTCCCACCGGATTAAGTTCCCTCCACTTT. It yields the protein CASSPTGLSSLHF.

This chain connects TRBV7-6 to TRBJ2-1; 7 bases are a match to TRBD2. The V gene's germline CDR1 is SGHVS and CDR2 FNYEAQ. CDR3 size: 17 residues. J was trimmed by 3 bases and V by 5 bases; bases with no gene match: 13. CDR3 residues: CASSPAWGGLGYNEQFF. CDR3 DNA sequence: TGTGCCAGCAGCCCAGCGTGGGGGGGGTTAGGCTACAATGAGCAGTTCTTC.

V gene TRBV7-9 combines with J gene TRBJ2-3; D remains unclear. The germline CDR1 and CDR2 sequences are SEHNR and FQNEAQ (reference sequence). V dropped 5 bases and J dropped 2 bases, with 11 bases sitting between them. This CDR3 is built from 14 residues. The CDR3 DNA follows: TGTGCCAGCAGCGACGAATTCCTCACAGATACGCAGTATTTT. Residues: CASSDEFLTDTQYF.

This sequence joins TRBV15 and TRBJ2-5; D unresolved. Germline values: CDR1 LNHNV, CDR2 YYDKDF (reference sequence). The CDR3 runs 14 residues. Trimming removed 0 bases from V and 5 bases from J, with 10 bases in between. CDR3 nucleotides: TGTGCCACCAGCAGAGATCGAAGTACGGAGACCCAGTACTTC. Its protein product is CATSRDRSTETQYF.

In its sample, this clone was seen once. This chain connects TRBV12-5 to TRBJ2-7; 7 positions match TRBD1. Germline V CDR1 and CDR2: LGHNT, FRNRAP. CDR3 length equals 15 residues. The trim removed 2 bases at V and 1 base at J, leaving 5 bases unmatched. The CDR3 spells CASGLSPDRSYEQYF. The CDR3 bases are TGTGCTAGTGGTTTGAGTCCGGACAGGTCCTACGAGCAGTACTTC.

This rearrangement joins TRBV25-1 to TRBJ1-5; D might be TRBD1 (6 bases). CDR3 length: 15 residues. Trimming took 2 bases from V and 8 from J, leaving 16 bases between them. Germline-derived CDR1 and CDR2 are MGHDK and SYGVNS. The CDR3 protein is CASSEGGRRNEPQHF. The CDR3 DNA is TGTGCCAGCAGTGAAGGGGGGCGGAGGAACGAGCCCCAGCATTTT.

The chain links TRBV2 to TRBJ2-3, with 8 positions matching TRBD2. The CDR3 contains 15 residues. The junction had 5 bases not matched to a gene; V was cut back by 6 bases and J by 0 bases. Germline CDR1 is SNHLY and CDR2 is FYNNEI. DNA of the CDR3: TGTGCCAGCAGGGATAGCGGGACGAGCACAGATACGCAGTATTTT. This sequence encodes CASRDSGTSTDTQYF.

The rearrangement uses TRBV5-6 and TRBJ2-7, with D uncertain. Deletions cut 4 bases from V and 2 bases from J, with 19 bases between. The germline gives CDR1 SGHDT, CDR2 YYEEEE. CDR3 length: 16 amino acids. The CDR3 nucleotides read TGTGCCAGCAGCACATTCGTTTCGGCTAGGGCCTACGAGCAGTACTTC. This gives the protein CASSTFVSARAYEQYF.

The chain couples TRBV27 to TRBJ1-4; D not resolved. CDR3 length equals 13 residues. The V end was cut by 3 bases, the J end by 8 bases, with 10 bases between. CDR1 MNHEY and CDR2 SMNVEV come from the germline V gene (reference sequence). Written as DNA, the CDR3 is TGTGCCAGCAGTTTTGCCAACAACGAAAAACTGTTTTTT. Translating gives CASSFANNEKLFF.